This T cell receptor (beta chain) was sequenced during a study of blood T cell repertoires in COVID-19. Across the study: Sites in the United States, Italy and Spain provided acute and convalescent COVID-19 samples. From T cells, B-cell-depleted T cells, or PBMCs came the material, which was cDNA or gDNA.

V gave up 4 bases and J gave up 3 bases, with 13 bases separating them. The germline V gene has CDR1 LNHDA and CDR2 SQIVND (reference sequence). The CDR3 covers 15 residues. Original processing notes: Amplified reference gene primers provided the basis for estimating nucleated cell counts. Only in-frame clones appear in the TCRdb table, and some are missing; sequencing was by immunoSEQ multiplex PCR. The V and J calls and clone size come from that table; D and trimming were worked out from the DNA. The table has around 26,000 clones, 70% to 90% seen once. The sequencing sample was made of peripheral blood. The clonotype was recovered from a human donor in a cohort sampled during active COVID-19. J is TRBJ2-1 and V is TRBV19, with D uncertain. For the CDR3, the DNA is TGTGCCAGTAGTACGACTTCAGTAAGCTACAATGAGCAGTTCTTC. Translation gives CASSTTSVSYNEQFF.